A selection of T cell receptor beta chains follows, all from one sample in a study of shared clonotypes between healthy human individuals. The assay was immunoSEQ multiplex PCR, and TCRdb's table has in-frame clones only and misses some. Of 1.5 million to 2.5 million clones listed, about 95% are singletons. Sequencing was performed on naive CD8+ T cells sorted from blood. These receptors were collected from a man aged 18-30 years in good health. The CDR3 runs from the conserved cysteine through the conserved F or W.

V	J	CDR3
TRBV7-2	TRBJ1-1	CASSLDGVGTEAFF
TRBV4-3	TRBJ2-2	CASSQVIWADPTGELFF
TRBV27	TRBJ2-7	CASSLSVGGFPYEQYF
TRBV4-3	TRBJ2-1	CASSLAGGGAYNEQFF
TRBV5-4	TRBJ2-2	CAGTITGANTGELFF
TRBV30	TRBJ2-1	CAWGLAGAYNEQFF
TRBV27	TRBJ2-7	CASSPTGAGTPYEQYF
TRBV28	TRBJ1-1	CASSPQGRAEAFF
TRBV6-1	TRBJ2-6	CAAGANVLTF
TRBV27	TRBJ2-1	CASSFTGTSGSNEQFF
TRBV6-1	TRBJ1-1	CASSEHGNPTEAFF
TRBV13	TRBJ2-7	CASSTVGTSHYEQYF
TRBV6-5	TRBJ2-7	CASTPGTSRGLEYF
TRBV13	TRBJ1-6	CASSPLTDGGSPLHF
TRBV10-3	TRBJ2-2	CAIGERGDTGELFF
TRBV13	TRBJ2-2	CASSFAGGLAGAHTGELFF
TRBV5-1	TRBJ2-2	CASSQRPGLAGAVGELFF
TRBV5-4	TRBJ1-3	CASSLRGSSGNTIYF
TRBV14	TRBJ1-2	CASSQEFHEIYSGYTF
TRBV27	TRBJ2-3	CASSATRVTQYF
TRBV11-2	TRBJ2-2	CASSLVSGGELFF
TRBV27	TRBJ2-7	CASSLGQGAEQYF
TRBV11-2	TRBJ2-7	CASSLLAGGPESYEQYF
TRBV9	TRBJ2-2	CASSEKGGWNTGELFF
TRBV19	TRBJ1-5	CASRFGVNNQPQHF
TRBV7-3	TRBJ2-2	CASSLMAGEHRSGELFF
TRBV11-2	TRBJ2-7	CASSSVDVPEPYEQYF
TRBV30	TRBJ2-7	CAWSGYEQYF
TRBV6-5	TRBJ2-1	CASSYSNVADEQFF
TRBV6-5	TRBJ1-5	CASSSGINQPQHF
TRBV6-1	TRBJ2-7	CASSPLGQLYEQYF
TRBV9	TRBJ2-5	CASSVGGTSQETQYF
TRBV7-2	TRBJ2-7	CASSYGLAGYEQYF
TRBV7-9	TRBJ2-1	CASSIDVSGGASYNEQFF
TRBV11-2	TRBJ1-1	CASSLVGGTLTEAFF
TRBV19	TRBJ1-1	CASRSQGTEAFF
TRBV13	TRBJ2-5	CASSFMTIQETQYF
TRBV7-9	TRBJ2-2	CASSQTPGTGELFF
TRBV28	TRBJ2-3	CASSFAGHTDTQYF
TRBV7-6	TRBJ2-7	CASSFERHYEQYF
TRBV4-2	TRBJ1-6	CASSPLMEHYNSPLHF
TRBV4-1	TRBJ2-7	CASSQDLTNEQYF
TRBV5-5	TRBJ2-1	CASSLVPEGYEQFF
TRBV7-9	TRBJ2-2	CASSPPRGELFF
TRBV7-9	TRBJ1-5	CASSSLQGNQPQHF